This T cell receptor (beta chain) derives from a study of cytomegalovirus exposure and HLA in healthy donors. In the study overall: The roughly 130 validation repertoires were reported in a later analysis to have been generated on the same platform as the 666 first-cohort repertoires. General observations from the study: In vitro confirmation showed a few CMV-associated chains to be CMV antigen specific.

Germline trimming cut 4 bases from V and 5 bases from J; bases unmatched to any gene: 6. CDR1 is LNHDA, CDR2 SQIVND, per germline (reference sequence). The CDR3 sequence is 14 residues long. As to this clone: What it binds is unknown.

TCRdb's copy holds only in-frame clones and misses some; the assay was immunoSEQ multiplex PCR. Of about 120,000 clones listed, roughly 90% are singletons. The chain is built from TRBV19 and TRBJ2-7, with 9 nucleotides matching TRBD2. Sequencing used PBMCs. The clonotype originates from a woman aged 18-29 years in good health and CMV-seropositive. CDR3 in DNA: TGTGCCAGTAGTAGCGGGAGGGCCTCTCACGAGCAGTACTTC. Translating it yields CASSSGRASHEQYF.